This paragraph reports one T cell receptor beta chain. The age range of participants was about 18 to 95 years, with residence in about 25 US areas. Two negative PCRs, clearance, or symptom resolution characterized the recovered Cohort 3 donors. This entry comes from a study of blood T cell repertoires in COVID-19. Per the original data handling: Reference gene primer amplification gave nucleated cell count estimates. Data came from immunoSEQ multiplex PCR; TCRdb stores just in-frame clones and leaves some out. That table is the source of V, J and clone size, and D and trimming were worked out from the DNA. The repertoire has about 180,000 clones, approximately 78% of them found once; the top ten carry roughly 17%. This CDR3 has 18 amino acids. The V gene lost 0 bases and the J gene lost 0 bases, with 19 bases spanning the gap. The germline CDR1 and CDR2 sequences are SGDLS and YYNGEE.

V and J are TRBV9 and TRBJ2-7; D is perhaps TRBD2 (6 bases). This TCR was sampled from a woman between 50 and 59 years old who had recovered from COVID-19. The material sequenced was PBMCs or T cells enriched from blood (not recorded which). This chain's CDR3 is CASSVAGACPFSSYEQYF. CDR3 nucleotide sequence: TGTGCCAGCAGCGTAGCGGGAGCCTGCCCCTTCAGCTCCTACGAGCAGTACTTC.